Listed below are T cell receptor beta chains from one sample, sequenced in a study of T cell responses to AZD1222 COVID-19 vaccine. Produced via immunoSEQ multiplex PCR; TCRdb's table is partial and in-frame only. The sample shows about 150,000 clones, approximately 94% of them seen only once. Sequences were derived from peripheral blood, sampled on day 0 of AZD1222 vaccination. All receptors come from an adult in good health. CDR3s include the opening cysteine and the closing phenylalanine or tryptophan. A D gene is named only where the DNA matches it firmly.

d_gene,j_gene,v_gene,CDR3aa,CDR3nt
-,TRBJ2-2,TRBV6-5,CASRTPGLVTGELFF,TGTGCCAGCAGGACCCCGGGTTTAGTCACCGGGGAGCTGTTTTTT
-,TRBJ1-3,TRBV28,CASRQTGNTIYF,TGTGCCAGCCGACAAACGGGAAACACCATATATTTT
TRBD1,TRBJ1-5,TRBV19,CASTPLGQGPSQPQHF,TGTGCCAGTACCCCCTTGGGACAGGGACCAAGCCAGCCCCAGCATTTT
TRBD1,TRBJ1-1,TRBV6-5,CASSRTGTEAFF,TGTGCCAGCAGCCGGACAGGGACTGAAGCTTTCTTT
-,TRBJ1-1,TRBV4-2,CASSQPGRDSQEAFF,TGTGCCAGCAGCCAACCTGGCAGAGACTCACAAGAAGCTTTCTTT
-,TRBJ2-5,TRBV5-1,CASSLHQGPETQYF,TGCGCCAGCAGCTTGCACCAGGGGCCAGAGACCCAGTACTTC
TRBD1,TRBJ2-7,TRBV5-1,CASSSLRTGMNEQYF,TGCGCCAGCAGCTCGCTACGGACAGGAATGAACGAGCAGTACTTC
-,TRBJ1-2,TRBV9,CASSPHHRDGYTF,TGTGCCAGCAGCCCCCACCATAGGGATGGCTACACCTTC
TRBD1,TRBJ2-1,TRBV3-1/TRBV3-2,CASSQSTGVYNEQFF,TGTGCCAGCAGCCAGTCGACAGGGGTTTACAATGAGCAGTTCTTC
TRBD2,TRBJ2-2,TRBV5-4,CASSLRLAGSTGELFF,TGTGCCAGCAGCTTGCGACTAGCGGGCTCCACCGGGGAGCTGTTTTTT